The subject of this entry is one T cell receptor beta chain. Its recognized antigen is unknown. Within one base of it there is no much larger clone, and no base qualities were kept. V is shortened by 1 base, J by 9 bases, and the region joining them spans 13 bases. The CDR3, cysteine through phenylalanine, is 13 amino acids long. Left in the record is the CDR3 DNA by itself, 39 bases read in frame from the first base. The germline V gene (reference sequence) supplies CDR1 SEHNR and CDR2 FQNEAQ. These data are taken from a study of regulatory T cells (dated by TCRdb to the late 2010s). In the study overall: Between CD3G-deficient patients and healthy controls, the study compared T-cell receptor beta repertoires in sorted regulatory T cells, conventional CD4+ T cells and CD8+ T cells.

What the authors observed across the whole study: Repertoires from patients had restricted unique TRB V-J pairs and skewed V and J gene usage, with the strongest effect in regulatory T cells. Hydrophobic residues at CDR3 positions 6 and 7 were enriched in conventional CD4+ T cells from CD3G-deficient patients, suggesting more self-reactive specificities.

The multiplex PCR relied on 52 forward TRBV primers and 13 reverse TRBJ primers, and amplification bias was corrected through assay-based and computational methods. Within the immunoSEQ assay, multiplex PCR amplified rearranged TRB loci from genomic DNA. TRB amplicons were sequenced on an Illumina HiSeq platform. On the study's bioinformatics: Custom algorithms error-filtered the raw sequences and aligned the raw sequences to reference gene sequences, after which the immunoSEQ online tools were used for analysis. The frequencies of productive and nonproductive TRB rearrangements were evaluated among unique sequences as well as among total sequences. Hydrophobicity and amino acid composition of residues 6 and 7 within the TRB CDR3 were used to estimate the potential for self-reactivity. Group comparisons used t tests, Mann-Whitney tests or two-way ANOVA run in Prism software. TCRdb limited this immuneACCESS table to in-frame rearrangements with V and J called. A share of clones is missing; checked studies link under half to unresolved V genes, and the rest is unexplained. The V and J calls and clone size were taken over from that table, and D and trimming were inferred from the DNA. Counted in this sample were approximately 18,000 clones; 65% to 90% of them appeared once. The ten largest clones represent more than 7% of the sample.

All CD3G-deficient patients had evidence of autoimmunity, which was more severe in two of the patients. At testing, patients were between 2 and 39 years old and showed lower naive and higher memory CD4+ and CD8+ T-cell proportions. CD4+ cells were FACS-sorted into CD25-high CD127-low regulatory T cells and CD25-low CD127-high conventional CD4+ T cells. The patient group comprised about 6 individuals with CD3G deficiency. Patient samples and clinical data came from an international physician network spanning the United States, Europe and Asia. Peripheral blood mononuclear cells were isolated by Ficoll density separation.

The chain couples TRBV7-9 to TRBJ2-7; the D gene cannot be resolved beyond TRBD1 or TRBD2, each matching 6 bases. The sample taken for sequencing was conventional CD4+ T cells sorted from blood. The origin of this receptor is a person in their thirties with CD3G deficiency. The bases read TGTGCCAGCAGCTTAGGGAGGGGGTCAGGGCAGTACTTC. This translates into CASSLGRGSGQYF.